This note documents a single T cell receptor (beta chain) sequence. Its target is not known. The sorted-subset replicate PCRs were given around 200 ng DNA, which is 27,000 or so T cell genomes. Assay: immunoSEQ multiplex PCR; the TCRdb copy retains only in-frame clones and omits some. The sample includes some 1.4 million clones, roughly 96% of them seen just once. This sample is part of a study of shared clonotypes between healthy human individuals. V was pared by 4 bases and J by 0 bases, with 7 bases between. CDR1 LNHDA and CDR2 SQIVND come from the germline V gene (reference sequence). The CDR3 has 14 residues. Study-wide findings and caveats: How much donors shared clonotypes was expected to be affected by sequencing depth. Clonotypes that were shared across a handful of donors made up roughly 5.2% of naive CD4 clonotypes.

The clonotype was recovered from a young man in good health. Material for sequencing was naive CD4+ T cells sorted from blood. Specified subset: CD45RA+ positively selected. The rearrangement joins TRBV19 to TRBJ1-5; weak D call: TRBD1 (5 bases). In nucleotides, the CDR3 is TGTGCCAGTAGTAGGGACGCTAGCAATCAGCCCCAGCATTTT. Protein sequence: CASSRDASNQPQHF.